Listed below are T cell receptor beta chains from one sample, sequenced in a study of cytomegalovirus exposure and HLA in healthy donors. Sequencing was performed with immunoSEQ multiplex PCR; in TCRdb, only in-frame clones are kept and a portion is missing. The data contain 150,000 to 200,000 clones, 75% to 90% of them singletons. Sequencing was performed on PBMCs. The receptors originated from a boy aged 2-15 years in good health and CMV-seronegative. Both conserved end residues are part of each CDR3. A D gene is named only where the DNA matches it firmly. Expanded clones get a size class; other rows say once, few or many, or leave the size out.

>TRBV18|-|-|TRBJ2-7
CASSATGSYEQYF
TGTGCCAGCTCAGCGACAGGCTCCTACGAGCAGTACTTC
>TRBV19|TRBD1|-|TRBJ2-2
CASSIGQGSPGELFF
TGTGCCAGTAGTATCGGACAGGGATCCCCCGGGGAGCTGTTTTTT
>TRBV18|TRBD1|-|TRBJ2-5
CASSPDRGAEAQYF
TGTGCCAGCTCACCGGACAGGGGGGCAGAGGCCCAGTACTTC
>TRBV5-4|-|once|TRBJ2-2
CATQAPHTGELFF
TGTGCCACTCAAGCTCCCCACACCGGGGAGCTGTTTTTT
>TRBV19|TRBD1|once|TRBJ1-1
CASSAFGTANTEAFF
TGTGCCAGTAGTGCCTTCGGGACAGCGAACACTGAAGCTTTCTTT
>TRBV6-1|-|-|TRBJ1-1
CASSEARLVYDRTEAFF
TGTGCCAGCAGTGAAGCCCGATTAGTATATGACAGGACTGAAGCTTTCTTT
>TRBV4-1|TRBD2|few|TRBJ2-7
CASSPRTSGSSYEQYF
TGCGCCAGCAGCCCCCGGACTAGCGGGAGTAGTTACGAGCAGTACTTC
>TRBV5-8|TRBD2|-|TRBJ2-7
CASSLLLAGGYEQYF
TGTGCCAGCAGCCTGTTACTAGCGGGGGGCTACGAGCAGTACTTC
>TRBV5-4|TRBD2|-|TRBJ2-5
CASSPGRLAGAETQYF
TGTGCCAGCAGCCCCGGGAGACTAGCGGGAGCTGAGACCCAGTACTTC
>TRBV27|-|-|TRBJ2-7
CASSLTLRGEQYF
TGTGCCAGCAGTTTAACCCTCCGGGGCGAGCAGTACTTC
>TRBV6-7|TRBD1|-|TRBJ2-7
CASRRNRDRGSYEQYF
TGTGCCAGCAGGAGGAACCGGGACAGGGGATCCTACGAGCAGTACTTC
>TRBV6-1|TRBD2|once|TRBJ2-3
CASSRGLAGGDTQYF
TGTGCCAGCAGCAGGGGACTAGCGGGGGGGGATACGCAGTATTTT
>TRBV6-5|TRBD1|few|TRBJ1-3
CASSYSGQGNTIYF
TGTGCCAGCAGTTACTCGGGACAGGGAAACACCATATATTTT
>TRBV7-2|TRBD2|-|TRBJ2-1
CASSLSGSSYNEQFF
TGTGCCAGCAGCTTAAGCGGGAGCTCCTACAATGAGCAGTTCTTC
>TRBV28|TRBD2|-|TRBJ2-7
CASSPLVAGSRKQYF
TGTGCCAGCAGTCCCCTCGTAGCGGGATCTCGAAAGCAGTACTTC
>TRBV10-3|-|-|TRBJ1-5
CAINRERNQPQHF
TGTGCCATCAACAGGGAACGGAATCAGCCCCAGCATTTT
>TRBV7-3|-|-|TRBJ2-2
CASSLARANTGELFF
TGTGCCAGCAGCTTAGCCAGGGCGAACACCGGGGAGCTGTTTTTT
>TRBV19|TRBD1|few|TRBJ1-2
CASSLQGGAGYGYTF
TGTGCCAGTAGTTTACAAGGGGGCGCTGGCTATGGCTACACCTTC
>TRBV4-2|-|-|TRBJ2-2
CASSQVTGVRLPELFF
TGTGCCAGCAGCCAGGTAACAGGCGTTCGGCTCCCGGAGCTGTTTTTT
>TRBV19|TRBD1|-|TRBJ1-5
CASSPQGARGNQPQHF
TGTGCCAGTAGTCCTCAGGGGGCTAGGGGCAATCAGCCCCAGCATTTT
>TRBV2|-|-|TRBJ2-3
CASKTSRGTDTQYF
TGTGCCAGCAAGACTAGTAGGGGCACAGATACGCAGTATTTT
>TRBV11-2|-|-|TRBJ2-7
CASSSNRGLAYEQYF
TGTGCCAGCAGCTCCAACAGGGGACTGGCCTACGAGCAGTACTTC
>TRBV12-5|-|-|TRBJ2-5
CARPGCQYF
TGTGCACGACCAGGTTGTCAGTACTTC
>TRBV19|TRBD1|-|TRBJ2-5
CASSPDRLSGTQYF
TGTGCCAGTAGTCCGGACAGGCTCTCGGGGACCCAGTACTTC
>TRBV6-5|-|-|TRBJ1-5
CASSYSQQPQHF
TGTGCCAGCAGTTACTCACAGCAGCCCCAGCATTTT
>TRBV5-1|-|-|TRBJ1-2
CASSPLERSAGYTF
TGCGCCAGCAGCCCCCTTGAGAGGTCTGCCGGCTACACCTTC
>TRBV27|-|-|TRBJ1-1
CASSLDGQLEAFF
TGTGCCAGCAGTTTAGATGGGCAGCTTGAAGCTTTCTTT
>TRBV19|-|-|TRBJ1-4
CASSGGGEYEKLFF
TGTGCCAGTAGTGGGGGAGGAGAATATGAAAAACTGTTTTTT
>TRBV9|TRBD2|-|TRBJ2-7
CASSVGGLAGYEQYF
TGTGCCAGCAGCGTAGGTGGACTAGCGGGTTACGAGCAGTACTTC
>TRBV27|TRBD2|once|TRBJ2-3
CASSSSAVGSGGTDTQYF
TGTGCCAGCAGTTCCTCTGCGGTTGGTAGCGGGGGGACAGATACGCAGTATTTT
>TRBV7-3|-|-|TRBJ1-1
CASSLNQNTEAFF
TGTGCCAGCAGCTTAAATCAGAACACTGAAGCTTTCTTT
>TRBV6-5|-|-|TRBJ1-1
CASSYPTGNTEAFF
TGTGCCAGCAGTTACCCCACAGGGAACACTGAAGCTTTCTTT
>TRBV18|-|few|TRBJ2-5
CASSPSTGNLETQYF
TGTGCCAGCTCACCGTCGACGGGTAATTTGGAGACCCAGTACTTC
>TRBV23-1|-|-|TRBJ2-5
CASSQREQDQETQYF
TGCGCCAGCAGTCAAAGGGAACAGGATCAAGAGACCCAGTACTTC
>TRBV7-8|-|-|TRBJ1-4
CASSLVWPGEKLFF
TGTGCCAGCAGCTTAGTATGGCCTGGTGAAAAACTGTTTTTT
>TRBV6-5|-|-|TRBJ2-1
CASSYSGGPHNEQFF
TGTGCCAGCAGTTACTCGGGGGGGCCCCACAATGAGCAGTTCTTC
>TRBV7-3|-|-|TRBJ2-5
CASSLNGGPETQYF
TGTGCCAGCAGCTTAAACGGGGGGCCAGAGACCCAGTACTTC
>TRBV6-1|-|-|TRBJ2-7
CASESRSYEQYF
TGTGCCAGCGAGAGTCGCTCCTACGAGCAGTACTTC
>TRBV27|TRBD1|-|TRBJ2-3
CASSLRGTGTQYF
TGTGCCAGCAGTTTAAGGGGGACAGGGACGCAGTATTTT
>TRBV9|TRBD1|-|TRBJ1-2
CASSVGTGGWGYTF
TGTGCCAGCAGCGTAGGGACAGGGGGCTGGGGCTACACCTTC
>TRBV7-7|-|few|TRBJ1-3
CASSLVVGDTIYF
TGTGCCAGCAGCTTAGTTGTGGGAGACACCATATATTTT
>TRBV12-5|TRBD2|-|TRBJ2-2
CASGLAAGGPYSNTGELFF
TGTGCTAGTGGTTTGGCAGCGGGGGGGCCCTATTCGAACACCGGGGAGCTGTTTTTT
>TRBV13|TRBD1|-|TRBJ1-6
CASSLGRGMGQGNSPLHF
TGTGCCAGCAGCTTAGGCCGGGGTATGGGACAGGGGAATTCACCCCTCCACTTT
>TRBV7-9|-|-|TRBJ1-2
CSSSLIEGAYGYTF
TGTTCCAGCAGCTTAATAGAAGGGGCCTATGGCTACACCTTC
>TRBV15|TRBD2|-|TRBJ2-7
CATSRPTSGMGEQYF
TGTGCCACCAGCAGGCCGACTAGCGGGATGGGGGAGCAGTACTTC
>TRBV4-2|-|once|TRBJ2-7
CASSHRRGPGTEQYF
TGTGCCAGCAGCCATCGGCGGGGGCCGGGTACCGAGCAGTACTTC
>TRBV4-2|-|-|TRBJ1-6
CASSQRDTVYNSPLHF
TGTGCCAGCAGCCAACGGGACACCGTCTATAATTCACCCCTCCACTTT
>TRBV6-5|-|-|TRBJ2-1
CASSRPLGGYNEQFF
TGTGCCAGCAGTCGACCTCTGGGGGGATACAATGAGCAGTTCTTC
>TRBV5-8|TRBD1|-|TRBJ2-5
CASREDPGQGTETQYF
TGTGCCAGCAGAGAGGACCCGGGACAGGGGACGGAGACCCAGTACTTC
>TRBV23-1|-|-|TRBJ1-2
CASSQSGQGGGGYTF
TGCGCCAGCAGTCAATCGGGGCAGGGAGGAGGGGGCTACACCTTC
>TRBV9|-|-|TRBJ1-2
CASSLSQEEVEGYTF
TGTGCCAGCAGCCTCTCTCAGGAGGAAGTGGAGGGCTACACCTTC
>TRBV28|TRBD2|-|TRBJ2-1
CASSTPSGRAYNEQFF
TGTGCCAGCAGTACCCCTAGCGGGAGGGCCTACAATGAGCAGTTCTTC
>TRBV30|TRBD2|-|TRBJ2-3
CAWSREGTDTQYF
TGTGCCTGGAGTCGGGAGGGCACAGATACGCAGTATTTT
>TRBV7-9|-|-|TRBJ1-1
CASSPFGTRNTEAFF
TGTGCCAGCAGCCCTTTTGGGACACGGAACACTGAAGCTTTCTTT
>TRBV28|TRBD1|-|TRBJ1-5
CASSPHLTGGTQPQHF
TGTGCCAGCAGTCCCCACCTGACAGGGGGCACGCAGCCCCAGCATTTT
>TRBV5-1|TRBD2|-|TRBJ2-1
CASSLDPTGTSGYNEQFF
TGCGCCAGCAGCCTGGACCCGACCGGGACTAGCGGCTACAATGAGCAGTTCTTC
>TRBV6-5|TRBD1|-|TRBJ2-7
CASSFSGTGGNEQYF
TGTGCCAGCAGTTTCTCTGGGACAGGGGGGAACGAGCAGTACTTC
>TRBV19|TRBD1|-|TRBJ1-1
CASSLRTGQTEAFF
TGTGCCAGTAGTCTCAGGACAGGGCAAACTGAAGCTTTCTTT
>TRBV2|-|-|TRBJ2-3
CASLLGGGPDTQYF
TGTGCCAGTCTCTTAGGAGGGGGCCCAGATACGCAGTATTTT
>TRBV12-5|TRBD2|-|TRBJ2-3
CASGLERGGRSQGTDTQYF
TGTGCTAGTGGTTTGGAAAGGGGCGGGAGGTCCCAAGGGACAGATACGCAGTATTTT